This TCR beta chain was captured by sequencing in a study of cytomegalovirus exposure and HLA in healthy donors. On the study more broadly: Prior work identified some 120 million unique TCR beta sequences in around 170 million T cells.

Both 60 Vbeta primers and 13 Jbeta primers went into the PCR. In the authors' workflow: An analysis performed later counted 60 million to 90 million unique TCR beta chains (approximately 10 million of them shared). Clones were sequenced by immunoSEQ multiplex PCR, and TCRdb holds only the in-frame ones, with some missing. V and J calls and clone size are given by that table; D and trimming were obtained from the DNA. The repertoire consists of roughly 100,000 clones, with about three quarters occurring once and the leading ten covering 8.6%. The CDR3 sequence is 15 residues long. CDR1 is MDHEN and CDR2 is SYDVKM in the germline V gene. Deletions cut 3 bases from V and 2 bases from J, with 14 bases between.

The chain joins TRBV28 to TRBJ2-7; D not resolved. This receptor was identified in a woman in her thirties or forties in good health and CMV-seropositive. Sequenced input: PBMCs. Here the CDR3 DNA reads TGTGCCAGCAGTTTTCTGGCAGGAAGAGCCTACGAGCAGTACTTC. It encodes CASSFLAGRAYEQYF.